The 2 T cell receptor beta chains listed next were all sequenced from one sample in a study of T cell responses to AZD1222 COVID-19 vaccine. Some clones are missing from TCRdb's copy, which holds only in-frame ones; the method was immunoSEQ multiplex PCR. The sample shows 120,000 or so clones, about nine tenths of them seen only once. This material consisted of peripheral blood, taken on day 0 of AZD1222 vaccination. The receptor set was obtained from an adult in good health.

This clone is a singleton in its sample. The rearrangement joins TRBV25-1 to TRBJ1-2, with D tentatively TRBD1 (5 bases). CDR3 length: 14 residues. Trimming took off 5 bases at V and 4 bases at J, with 14 bases between the two ends. From germline, CDR1 is MGHDK and CDR2 SYGVNS. The CDR3 reads CASSLKTEAYGYTF. The CDR3, as DNA: TGTGCCAGCAGTCTAAAGACAGAGGCCTATGGCTACACCTTC.

The chain is built from TRBV24-1 and TRBJ2-7; a possible D gene is TRBD1 (6 bases). Looked up from germline, CDR1 is KGHDR and CDR2 is SFDVKD. The V and J ends lost 6 bases and 2 bases respectively, with 16 bases between them. This CDR3 is 15 amino acids long. CDR3 in amino acids: CATSLRTAITYEQYF. As DNA, the CDR3 is TGTGCCACCAGTTTGAGGACAGCGATTACCTACGAGCAGTACTTC.